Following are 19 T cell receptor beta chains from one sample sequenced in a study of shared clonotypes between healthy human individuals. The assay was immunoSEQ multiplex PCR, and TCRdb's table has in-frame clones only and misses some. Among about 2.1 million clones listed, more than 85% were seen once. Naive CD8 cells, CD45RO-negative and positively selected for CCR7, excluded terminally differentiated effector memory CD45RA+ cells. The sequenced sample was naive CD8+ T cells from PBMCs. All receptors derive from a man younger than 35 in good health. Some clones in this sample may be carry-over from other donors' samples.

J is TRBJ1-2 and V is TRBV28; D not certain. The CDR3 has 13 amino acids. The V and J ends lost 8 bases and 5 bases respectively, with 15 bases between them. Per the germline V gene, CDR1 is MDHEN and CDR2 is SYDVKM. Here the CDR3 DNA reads TGTGCCAGCGTTGGGGAAAGATGGTATGGCTACACCTTC. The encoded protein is CASVGERWYGYTF.

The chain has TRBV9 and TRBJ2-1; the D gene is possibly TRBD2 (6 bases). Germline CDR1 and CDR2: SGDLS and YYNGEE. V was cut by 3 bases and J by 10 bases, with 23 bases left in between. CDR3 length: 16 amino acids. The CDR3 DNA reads TGTGCCAGCAGCGCCGGGGGAGACTCCCGCCGAGGGGAGCAGTTCTTC. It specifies CASSAGGDSRRGEQFF.

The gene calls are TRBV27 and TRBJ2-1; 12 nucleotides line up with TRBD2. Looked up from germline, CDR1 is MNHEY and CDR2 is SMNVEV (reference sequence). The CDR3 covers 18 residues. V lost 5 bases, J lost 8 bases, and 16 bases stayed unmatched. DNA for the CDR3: TGTGCCAGCAGTCCCCTACCACGACTAGCGGGAGTACCGGATGAGCAGTTCTTC. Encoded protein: CASSPLPRLAGVPDEQFF.

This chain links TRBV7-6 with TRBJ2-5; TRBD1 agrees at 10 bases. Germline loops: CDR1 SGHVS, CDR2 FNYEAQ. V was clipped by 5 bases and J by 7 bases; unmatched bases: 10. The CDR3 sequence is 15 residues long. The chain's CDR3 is CASSGGTGARWTQYF. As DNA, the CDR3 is TGTGCCAGCAGCGGCGGGACAGGGGCCAGGTGGACCCAGTACTTC. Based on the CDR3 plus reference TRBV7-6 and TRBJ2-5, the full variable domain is GAGVSQSPRYKVTKRGQDVALRCDPISGHVSLYWYRQALGQGPEFLTYFNYEAQQDKSGLPNDRFSAERPEGSISTLTIQRTEQRDSAMYRCASSGGTGARWTQYFGPGTRLLVL.

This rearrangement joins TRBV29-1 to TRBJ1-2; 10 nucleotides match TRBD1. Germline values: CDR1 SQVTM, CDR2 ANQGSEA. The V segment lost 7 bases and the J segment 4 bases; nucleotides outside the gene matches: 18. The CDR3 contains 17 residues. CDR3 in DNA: TGCAGCGCTCTTGGAGGGACAGGGGCCTTCGCCTTCTATGGCTACACCTTC. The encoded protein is CSALGGTGAFAFYGYTF. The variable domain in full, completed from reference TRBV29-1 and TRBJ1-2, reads SAVISQKPSRDICQRGTSLTIQCQVDSQVTMMFWYRQQPGQSLTLIATANQGSEATYESGFVIDKFPISRPNLTFSTLTVSNMSPEDSSIYLCSALGGTGAFAFYGYTFGSGTRLTVV.

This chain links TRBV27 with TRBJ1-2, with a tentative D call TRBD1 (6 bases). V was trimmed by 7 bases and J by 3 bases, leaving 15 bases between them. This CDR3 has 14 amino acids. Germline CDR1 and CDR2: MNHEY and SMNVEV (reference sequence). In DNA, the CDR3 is TGTGCCAGCAAAACAGGGCTGGGTCACTATGGCTACACCTTC. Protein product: CASKTGLGHYGYTF.

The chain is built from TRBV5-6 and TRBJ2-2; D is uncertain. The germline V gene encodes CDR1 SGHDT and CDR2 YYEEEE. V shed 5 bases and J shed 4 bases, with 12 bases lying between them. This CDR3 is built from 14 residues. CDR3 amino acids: CASSWGTTTGELFF. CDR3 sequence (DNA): TGTGCCAGCAGTTGGGGAACCACCACCGGGGAGCTGTTTTTT.

DNA of the CDR3: TGTGCCAGCAGCTCCCCCGTGGGAGACTCCTACAATGAGCAGTTCTTC. This codes for CASSSPVGDSYNEQFF. The genes are TRBV11-2 and TRBJ2-1, with D maybe TRBD2 (5 bases). The germline V gene encodes CDR1 SGHAT and CDR2 FQNNGV. The germline V and J ends were trimmed by 4 bases and 0 bases, with 13 bases remaining between them. This CDR3 has 16 residues.

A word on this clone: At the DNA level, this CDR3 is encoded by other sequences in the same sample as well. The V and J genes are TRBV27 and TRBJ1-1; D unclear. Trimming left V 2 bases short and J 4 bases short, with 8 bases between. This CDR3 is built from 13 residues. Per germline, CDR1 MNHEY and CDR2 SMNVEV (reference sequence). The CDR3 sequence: CASSLTSGTEAFF. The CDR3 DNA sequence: TGTGCCAGCAGTTTAACGTCAGGCACTGAAGCTTTCTTT.

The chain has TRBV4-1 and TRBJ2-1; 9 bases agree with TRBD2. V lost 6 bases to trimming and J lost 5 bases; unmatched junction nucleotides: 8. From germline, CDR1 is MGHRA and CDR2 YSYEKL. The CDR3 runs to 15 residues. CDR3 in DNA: TGCGCCAGCAGGAGGGCTAGCGGGAACCACAATGAGCAGTTCTTC. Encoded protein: CASRRASGNHNEQFF.

CDR3 coding DNA: TGTGCCAGTCGTACAGGGGTTGGAAACACCATATATTTT. Encoded protein: CASRTGVGNTIYF. The chain links TRBV19 to TRBJ1-3, with TRBD1 matching 7 bases. The CDR3 is made up of 13 amino acids. Trimming took 8 bases from V and 3 from J; bases not matched to a gene: 4. The germline gives CDR1 LNHDA, CDR2 SQIVND (reference sequence). Filled out from reference TRBV19 and TRBJ1-3, the complete variable domain reads DGGITQSPKYLFRKEGQNVTLSCEQNLNHDAMYWYRQDPGQGLRLIYYSQIVNDFQKGDIAEGYSVSREKKESFPLTVTSAQKNPTAFYLCASRTGVGNTIYFGEGSWLTVV.

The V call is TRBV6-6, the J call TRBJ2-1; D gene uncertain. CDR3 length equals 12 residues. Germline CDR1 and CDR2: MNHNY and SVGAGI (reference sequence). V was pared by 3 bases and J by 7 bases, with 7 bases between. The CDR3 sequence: CASSYLWNEQFF. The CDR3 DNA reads TGTGCCAGCAGTTATCTGTGGAATGAGCAGTTCTTC.

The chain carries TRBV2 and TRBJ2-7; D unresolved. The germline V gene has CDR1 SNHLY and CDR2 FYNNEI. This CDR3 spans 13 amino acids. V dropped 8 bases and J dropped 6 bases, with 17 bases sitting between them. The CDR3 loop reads CASHDGRRGEQYF. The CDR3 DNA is TGTGCCAGCCACGACGGCCGGAGAGGCGAGCAGTACTTC.

CDR3 sequence (DNA): TGTGCCAGCAGTCCCTCGTATAGTCTAGAGGGTGAAAAACTGTTTTTT. This translates into CASSPSYSLEGEKLFF. The chain carries TRBV6-6 and TRBJ1-4; D gene uncertain. The CDR3 length is 16 residues. With 5 bases removed from V and 7 bases from J, the gap between germline ends came to 20 bases. Per the germline V gene, CDR1 is MNHNY and CDR2 is SVGAGI (reference sequence).

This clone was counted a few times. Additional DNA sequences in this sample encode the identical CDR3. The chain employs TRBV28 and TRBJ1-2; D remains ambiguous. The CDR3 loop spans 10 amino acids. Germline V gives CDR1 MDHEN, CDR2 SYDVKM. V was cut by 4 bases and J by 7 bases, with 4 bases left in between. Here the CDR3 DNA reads TGTGCCAGCAGTTCAAGTGGCTACACCTTC. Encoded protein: CASSSSGYTF.

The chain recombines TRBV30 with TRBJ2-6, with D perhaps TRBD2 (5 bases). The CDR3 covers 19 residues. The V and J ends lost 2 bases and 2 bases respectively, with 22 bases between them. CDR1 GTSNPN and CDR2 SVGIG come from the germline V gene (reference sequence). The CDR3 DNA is TGTGCCTGGAGTCCCCAGGTCCGCAGGACTCAAGCTGGGGCCAACGTCCTGACTTTC. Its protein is CAWSPQVRRTQAGANVLTF.

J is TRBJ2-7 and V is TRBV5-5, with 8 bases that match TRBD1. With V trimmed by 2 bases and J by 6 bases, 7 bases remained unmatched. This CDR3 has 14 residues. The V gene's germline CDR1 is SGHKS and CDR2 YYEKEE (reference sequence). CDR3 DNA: TGTGCCAGCAGCTTTGGGACAGGCAGCCTCGAGCAGTACTTC. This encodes CASSFGTGSLEQYF.

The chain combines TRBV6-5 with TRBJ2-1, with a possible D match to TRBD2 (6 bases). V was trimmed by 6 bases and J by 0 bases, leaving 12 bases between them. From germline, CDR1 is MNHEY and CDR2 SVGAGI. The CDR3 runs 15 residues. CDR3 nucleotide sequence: TGTGCCAGCAGGAGGGACGGGAGCTCCTACAATGAGCAGTTCTTC. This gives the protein CASRRDGSSYNEQFF.

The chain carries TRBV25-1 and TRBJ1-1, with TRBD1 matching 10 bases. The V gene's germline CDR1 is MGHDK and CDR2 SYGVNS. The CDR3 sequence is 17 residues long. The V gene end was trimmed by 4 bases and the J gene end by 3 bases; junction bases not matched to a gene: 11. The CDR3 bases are TGTGCCAGCAGTGCCCGACCCGGGACAGGGGAGGACACTGAAGCTTTCTTT. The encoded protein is CASSARPGTGEDTEAFF.